A single TCR beta chain is shown here with its context. A total RNA quantity of roughly 3,300 ng went into each TCR library. Each UMI harboured a 6-nucleotide sample barcode and was appended via template switching. TCRdb reprocessed the 5' RACE reads, keeping one entry per CDR3 protein, no DNA. The sample totals approximately 400,000 distinct CDR3 sequences; its top ten clones hold 2% to 2.5%. The data were taken from a study of monozygotic twins with inflammatory bowel disease. The CDR3 has 13 residues. Germline V gene sequence: CDR1 SGHTA, CDR2 FQGNSA. J is TRBJ1-2 and V is TRBV7-2; TCRdb reports TRBD1, a call that lacks DNA to check it against. The sequencing sample was made of blood. This TCR came from a human donor with ulcerative colitis or Crohn's disease, or a healthy co-twin of an affected twin (not recorded which). Here the CDR3 reads CASSRPGGYGYTF.